Below, one T cell receptor beta chain is given with its context. The antigen is unknown. Germline V gene lookup returns CDR1 MDHEN and CDR2 SYDVKM. The CDR3 has 14 residues. V lost 7 bases, J lost 6 bases, and 19 bases lay in between. Prior to sequencing, the ViraFEST assay stimulated PBMC with viral peptide pools, which expanded the antigen-specific CD4+ T cells. With around ten days of culture completed, CD4+ T cells were isolated. Vaccine administered to participants consisted of two doses of either BNT162b2 or mRNA-1273. This specimen comes from a study of vaccination effects on CD4 cells after COVID-19. Measured with immunoSEQ multiplex PCR; TCRdb has only the in-frame clones, and not every one. The table records some 25,000 clones, more than 60% of them present only once.

Sequencing used CD4+ T cells from PBMCs cultured with HCoV-NL63 spike peptides, obtained after COVID-19 vaccination. The V and J genes are TRBV28 and TRBJ2-7, with D possibly matching TRBD2 (6 bases). This clonotype originated in a human donor who received a COVID-19 vaccine. The CDR3 sequence: CASTPITGEVEQYF. For the CDR3, the DNA is TGTGCCAGCACTCCCATAACGGGAGAGGTCGAGCAGTACTTC.